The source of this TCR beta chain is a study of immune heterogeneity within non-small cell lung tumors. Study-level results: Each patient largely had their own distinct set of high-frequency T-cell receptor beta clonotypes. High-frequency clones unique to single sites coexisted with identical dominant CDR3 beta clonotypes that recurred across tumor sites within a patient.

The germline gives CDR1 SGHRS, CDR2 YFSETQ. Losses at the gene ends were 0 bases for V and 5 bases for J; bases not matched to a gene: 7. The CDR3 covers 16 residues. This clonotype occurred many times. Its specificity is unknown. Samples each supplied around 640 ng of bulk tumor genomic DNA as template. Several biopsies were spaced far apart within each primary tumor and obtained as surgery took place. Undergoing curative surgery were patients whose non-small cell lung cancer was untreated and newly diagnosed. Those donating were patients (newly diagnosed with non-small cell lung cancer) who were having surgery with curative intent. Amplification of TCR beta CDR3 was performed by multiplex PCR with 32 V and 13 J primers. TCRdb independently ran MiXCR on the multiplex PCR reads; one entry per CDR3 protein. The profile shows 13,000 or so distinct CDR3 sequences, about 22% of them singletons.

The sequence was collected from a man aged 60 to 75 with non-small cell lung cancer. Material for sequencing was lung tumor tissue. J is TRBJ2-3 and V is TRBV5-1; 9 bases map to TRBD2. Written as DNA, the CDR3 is TGCGCCAGCAGCTTGGCCGGTAGCGGGAGTATAGATACGCAGTATTTT. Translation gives CASSLAGSGSIDTQYF.